This TCR beta chain was documented in a study of shared clonotypes between healthy human individuals. Turning to the study itself: The study used three CD4 naive, three CD4 memory, two CD8 naive and one CD8 memory plate per donor. The study, taken as a whole, reports: As a rule, naive subsets had a larger estimated richness than memory subsets.

Naive CD8 cells lacked CD45RO and underwent positive selection for CCR7, leaving out terminally differentiated effector memory CD45RA+ cells. Measured with immunoSEQ multiplex PCR; TCRdb has only the in-frame clones, and not every one. Of 1.5 million to 2.5 million clones in the sample, just under 95% were seen once. CDR3 length: 13 residues. The germline gives CDR1 GTSNPN, CDR2 SVGIG (reference sequence). V gave up 4 bases and J gave up 1 base, with 10 bases separating them. There are a few counts of this clone. As yet, its antigen is unknown. The chain joins TRBV30 to TRBJ1-1; tentatively, D is TRBD1 (6 bases). The sequencing sample was made of naive CD8+ T cells sorted from blood. This receptor was obtained from a man between 18 and 35 years old in good health. The CDR3 DNA follows: TGTGCCTGGACGAGCAGGGGGAACACTGAAGCTTTCTTT. This encodes CAWTSRGNTEAFF.